Listed here is a single TCR beta chain. The assay was immunoSEQ multiplex PCR, and TCRdb's table has in-frame clones only and misses some. This table has about 85,000 clones, approximately 87% appearing once. This entry belongs to a study of T cell responses to AZD1222 COVID-19 vaccine. The receptor's source is an adult in good health. Source: peripheral blood, taken on day 0 of AZD1222 vaccination.

CDR3 protein: CASSRQDSNYGYTF. The CDR3 DNA is TGCGCCAGCAGCCGACAGGATTCCAACTATGGCTACACCTTC. The chain links TRBV5-1 to TRBJ1-2, with TRBD1 as a possible D gene (6 bases). The CDR3 has 14 amino acids. Trimming left V 4 bases short and J 2 bases short, with 12 bases between. Germline CDR1 and CDR2: SGHRS and YFSETQ.